A selection of T cell receptor beta chains follows, all from one sample in a study of blood T cell repertoires in COVID-19. Clones were read by immunoSEQ multiplex PCR, and TCRdb kept only the in-frame ones, dropping some. The table has some 240,000 clones, about 90% seen once; the top ten hold 3% to 4%. The specimen was PBMCs or T cells enriched from blood (not recorded which). These receptors all come from a woman in her 40s with acute COVID-19. Both conserved end residues are part of each CDR3. D genes are given only for firm matches. The size of a clone is reported for some rows only, either as once, few or many, or as a class for expanded clones.

>TRBJ1-6|TRBV5-4|NA|few
CASRKGDVNSPLHF
TGTGCCAGCAGGAAAGGGGATGTGAATTCACCCCTCCACTTT
>TRBJ2-7|TRBV21-1|NA|once
CASSKPCLGGIFHEQYF
TGTGCCAGCAGCAAACCCTGTTTGGGGGGAATTTTTCACGAGCAGTACTTC
>TRBJ2-7|TRBV15|NA|NA
CATSRERRAYEQYF
TGTGCCACCAGCAGAGAAAGGAGGGCCTACGAGCAGTACTTC
>TRBJ2-7|TRBV13|NA|NA
CASSLGPRGSRMKWSYF
TGTGCCAGCAGCTTAGGGCCCCGGGGATCCCGGATGAAATGGTCGTACTTC
>TRBJ2-1|TRBV11-3|TRBD2|NA
CASSLGKREYNEQFF
TGTGCCAGCAGCTTAGGCAAGCGGGAGTACAATGAGCAGTTCTTC
>TRBJ2-1|TRBV5-8|NA|few
CASSLIINEQFF
TGTGCCAGCAGCCTAATCATAAATGAGCAGTTCTTC
>TRBJ2-7|TRBV27|NA|few
CASSSFRAYEQYF
TGTGCCAGCAGTTCTTTCAGGGCCTACGAGCAGTACTTC
>TRBJ2-6|TRBV5-1|NA|NA
CASSLAMGTGGANVLTF
TGCGCCAGCAGCTTGGCGATGGGGACTGGTGGGGCCAACGTCCTGACTTTC
>TRBJ2-7|TRBV5-1|TRBD1|NA
CASSSSHGQGAPFPLYEQYF
TGCGCCAGCAGCTCGTCCCATGGACAGGGGGCTCCCTTTCCCCTCTACGAGCAGTACTTC
>TRBJ2-4|TRBV6-1|NA|NA
CASSEPAGPKNIQYF
TGTGCCAGCAGTGAACCCGCAGGTCCCAAAAACATTCAGTACTTC
>TRBJ2-1|TRBV11-2|TRBD2|NA
CASSLSLAGDHNEQFF
TGTGCCAGCAGCTTATCATTAGCGGGAGACCACAATGAGCAGTTCTTC
>TRBJ2-3|TRBV3-1/TRBV3-2|NA|NA
CASSQDISTDTQYF
TGTGCCAGCAGCCAAGATATCAGCACAGATACGCAGTATTTT
>TRBJ2-7|TRBV2|NA|NA
CASSYQGREQYF
TGTGCCAGCAGTTACCAGGGTAGGGAGCAGTACTTC
>TRBJ2-1|TRBV11-1|TRBD2|NA
CASSSTGTSDNEQFF
TGTGCCAGCAGCTCGACCGGGACTAGCGACAATGAGCAGTTCTTC
>TRBJ2-1|TRBV6-1|TRBD1|once
CASSDYRGRENEQFF
TGTGCCAGCAGTGATTACAGGGGTAGGGAGAATGAGCAGTTCTTC
>TRBJ2-7|TRBV4-1|TRBD2|NA
CASSQGGSSYEQYF
TGCGCCAGCAGCCAAGGCGGGAGCTCCTACGAGCAGTACTTC
>TRBJ2-7|TRBV5-4|TRBD1|few
CASSLDRGSSGQYF
TGTGCCAGCAGCCTCGACAGGGGATCCTCAGGGCAGTACTTC
>TRBJ2-2|TRBV7-9|TRBD2|NA
CASIAGGPGWELFF
TGTGCCAGCATAGCGGGAGGGCCTGGTTGGGAGCTGTTTTTT
>TRBJ1-2|TRBV9|NA|NA
CASSVGQGLYGYTF
TGTGCCAGCAGCGTAGGGCAGGGGTTATACGGCTACACCTTC
>TRBJ2-7|TRBV5-1|NA|NA
CASSLRPGATYEQYF
TGCGCCAGCAGCTTGAGGCCAGGGGCAACCTACGAGCAGTACTTC
>TRBJ2-1|TRBV5-1|TRBD1|once
CASSLARDREVYEQFF
TGCGCCAGCAGCTTGGCCCGGGACAGGGAGGTTTATGAGCAGTTCTTC
>TRBJ2-3|TRBV7-9|TRBD2|NA
CASSSAGGDTQYF
TGTGCCAGCAGCTCAGCGGGAGGGGATACGCAGTATTTT
>TRBJ2-7|TRBV10-1|TRBD2|NA
CASSASVVGAGEVEQYF
TGCGCCAGCAGTGCCTCCGTTGTTGGAGCGGGAGAGGTCGAGCAGTACTTC
>TRBJ1-4|TRBV5-4|NA|NA
CASSKERGEKLFF
TGTGCCAGCAGCAAGGAAAGGGGGGAAAAACTGTTTTTT
>TRBJ1-6|TRBV27|TRBD1|NA
CASQKGTGSSPLHF
TGTGCCAGCCAAAAGGGGACAGGGAGTTCACCCCTCCACTTT
>TRBJ2-7|TRBV5-1|TRBD2|NA
CASSLGDSGSYEQYF
TGCGCCAGCAGCTTGGGAGATAGCGGGAGCTACGAGCAGTACTTC
>TRBJ2-3|TRBV5-4|TRBD2|NA
CASSIPSGRIADTQYF
TGTGCCAGCAGCATCCCTAGCGGGAGGATCGCAGATACGCAGTATTTT
>TRBJ2-3|TRBV7-9|TRBD1|NA
CASSLRQGADTQYF
TGTGCCAGCAGCCTCCGACAGGGGGCAGATACGCAGTATTTT
>TRBJ2-2|TRBV24-1|NA|NA
CATSPGERDTGELFF
TGTGCCACCAGTCCGGGGGAGAGAGACACCGGGGAGCTGTTTTTT
>TRBJ1-1|TRBV12-3/TRBV12-4|NA|NA
CASSYNRETEAFF
TGTGCCAGCAGTTACAACAGGGAGACTGAAGCTTTCTTT
>TRBJ1-2|TRBV2|TRBD1|few
CASSETRDSYGYTF
TGTGCCAGCAGTGAAACCCGGGACAGTTATGGCTACACCTTC
>TRBJ1-3|TRBV9|TRBD1|NA
CASSVGQGNTIYF
TGTGCCAGCAGCGTAGGACAGGGGAACACCATATATTTT
>TRBJ1-1|TRBV2|TRBD1|once
CASIESGQGVTEAFF
TGTGCCAGCATCGAGTCGGGACAGGGTGTAACTGAAGCTTTCTTT
>TRBJ2-2|TRBV7-3|TRBD2|NA
CASWTSGDTGELFF
TGTGCCAGCTGGACTAGCGGGGACACCGGGGAGCTGTTTTTT
>TRBJ1-2|TRBV19|TRBD1|NA
CASRGTGGRGYTF
TGTGCCAGTAGGGGGACAGGTGGCCGTGGCTACACCTTC
>TRBJ2-7|TRBV7-2|TRBD1|NA
CASSLGQASSYEQYF
TGTGCCAGCAGCCTGGGACAGGCCAGCTCCTACGAGCAGTACTTC
>TRBJ1-2|TRBV2|NA|NA
CASSDQNYGYTF
TGTGCCAGCAGTGACCAGAACTATGGCTACACCTTC
>TRBJ2-1|TRBV25-1|TRBD2|NA
CASWGTSPYNEQFF
TGTGCCAGCTGGGGGACTAGCCCCTACAATGAGCAGTTCTTC
>TRBJ1-1|TRBV28|NA|NA
CASSLEEGRDEAFF
TGTGCCAGCAGTTTAGAGGAAGGACGGGATGAAGCTTTCTTT
>TRBJ2-5|TRBV11-2|NA|NA
CASSSLRREEETQYF
TGTGCCAGCAGCTCACTCCGACGGGAAGAAGAGACCCAGTACTTC
>TRBJ2-7|TRBV6-6|NA|few
CASSSKLGGREQYF
TGTGCCAGCAGTTCTAAACTAGGGGGTAGGGAGCAGTACTTC
>TRBJ2-1|TRBV6-5|TRBD2|once
CASKPLAVSYNEQFF
TGTGCCAGCAAACCACTAGCGGTCTCCTACAATGAGCAGTTCTTC
>TRBJ1-3|TRBV9|NA|many
CASSVAGFPLASGNTIYF
TGTGCCAGCAGCGTAGCGGGGTTTCCGCTCGCCTCTGGAAACACCATATATTTT
>TRBJ1-6|TRBV4-1|NA|NA
CASSQNPWEGSPLHF
TGCGCCAGCAGCCAAAACCCGTGGGAGGGTTCACCCCTCCACTTT
>TRBJ2-3|TRBV7-9|NA|once
CASSLYTDTQYF
TGTGCCAGCAGCTTGTACACAGATACGCAGTATTTT
>TRBJ2-1|TRBV11-1|TRBD2|NA
CASSSGTSRYNEQFF
TGTGCCAGCAGCTCAGGGACTAGCAGGTACAATGAGCAGTTCTTC
>TRBJ2-5|TRBV29-1|NA|NA
CSVRRETQYF
TGCAGCGTTCGGCGGGAGACCCAGTACTTC
>TRBJ2-5|TRBV12-3/TRBV12-4|NA|once
CASSWSTQETQYF
TGTGCCAGCAGTTGGTCGACACAAGAGACCCAGTACTTC
>TRBJ2-2|TRBV19|TRBD1|NA
CASNNGQGLGTGELFF
TGTGCCAGTAACAATGGACAGGGGTTGGGGACCGGGGAGCTGTTTTTT
>TRBJ2-7|TRBV3-1/TRBV3-2|TRBD2|NA
CASSQGRLAGVYEQYF
TGTGCCAGCAGCCAAGGGAGACTAGCGGGAGTTTACGAGCAGTACTTC